These 23 T cell receptor beta chains originate from one sample sequenced in a study of blood T cell repertoires in COVID-19. This table comes from immunoSEQ multiplex PCR, and its TCRdb copy is limited to in-frame clones, with some not included. Found here are a few hundred thousand clones, about 86% of them singletons; the top ten hold approximately 14%. Material: peripheral blood. The receptors shown here come from a woman in her 70s with COVID-19, enrolled during active disease.

V gene TRBV6-5 combines with J gene TRBJ1-2; 9 bases align to TRBD1. CDR1 MNHEY and CDR2 SVGAGI come from the germline V gene. V shed 7 bases and J 2 bases; nucleotides not matched to a gene: 5. The CDR3 runs 14 residues. In DNA, the CDR3 is TGTGCCAGCACCCAGACAGGGGGGAACTATGGCTACACCTTC. This codes for CASTQTGGNYGYTF.

This clone has more than one count but fewer than ten. The rearrangement joins TRBV7-9 to TRBJ1-1; tentative D call: TRBD1 (6 bases). Germline V CDR1 and CDR2: SEHNR, FQNEAQ (reference sequence). CDR3 length: 15 amino acids. The V gene lost 4 bases and the J gene lost 7 bases, with 19 bases spanning the gap. CDR3 sequence (DNA): TGTGCCAGCAGCTCCCGAGGGGGGGGCTCTGGTGAAGCTTTCTTT. It encodes CASSSRGGGSGEAFF.

The CDR3 region is CASSSDLDSYTDTQYF. The CDR3 DNA follows: TGTGCCAGCAGCTCAGACCTCGACAGCTACACAGATACGCAGTATTTT. The gene calls are TRBV7-2 and TRBJ2-3; possibly TRBD1 for D (5 bases). V was shortened by 4 bases and J by 2 bases, with 16 bases between the two germline ends. The CDR3 length is 16 residues. The germline gives CDR1 SGHTA, CDR2 FQGNSA.

This clone came up a few times. CDR3 sequence (DNA): TGCAGCGTTGAAGGCAGCCTCCCATTGGGAAGAGCGGCGAACACTGAAGCTTTCTTT. Its translation: CSVEGSLPLGRAANTEAFF. V is TRBV29-1 and J is TRBJ1-1; no definite D call. In germline, CDR1 is SQVTM, CDR2 ANQGSEA. CDR3 length: 19 residues. V was clipped by 1 base and J by 1 base, with 25 bases between them. The complete variable domain, with remaining parts taken from reference TRBV29-1 and TRBJ1-1, reads SAVISQKPSRDICQRGTSLTIQCQVDSQVTMMFWYRQQPGQSLTLIATANQGSEATYESGFVIDKFPISRPNLTFSTLTVSNMSPEDSSIYLCSVEGSLPLGRAANTEAFFGQGTRLTVV.

The chain couples TRBV15 to TRBJ1-1; 7 nucleotides line up with TRBD1. The V gene's germline CDR1 is LNHNV and CDR2 YYDKDF (reference sequence). V dropped 2 bases and J dropped 5; count of bases not matched to a gene: 5. This CDR3 contains 14 residues. CDR3: CATSRKRGQTEAFF. As DNA, the CDR3 is TGTGCCACCAGCAGAAAGAGGGGGCAAACTGAAGCTTTCTTT.

The chain couples TRBV7-9 to TRBJ1-1, with 9 bases identical to TRBD1. The CDR3 spans 16 residues. Germline V lookup: CDR1 SEHNR, CDR2 FQNEAQ (reference sequence). Unmatched junction bases numbered 13, after V lost 5 bases and J lost 6 bases. DNA of the CDR3: TGTGCCAGCAGCACAAAACAGGGGGCGGCTTTTGCTGAAGCTTTCTTT. This sequence encodes CASSTKQGAAFAEAFF.

This rearrangement joins TRBV7-2 to TRBJ2-1, with D maybe TRBD1 (8 bases). CDR1 is SGHTA and CDR2 is FQGNSA in the germline V gene. This CDR3 is built from 16 residues. Trimming took off 3 bases at V and 7 bases at J, with 19 bases between the two ends. In nucleotides, the CDR3 is TGTGCCAGCAGCTTCAGTCGCGGACAGGGAGGGAATGAGCAGTTCTTC. Its protein product is CASSFSRGQGGNEQFF.

The chain carries TRBV3-1 (or the pseudogene TRBV3-2) and TRBJ1-1, with TRBD1 matching over 7 bases. V lost 1 base to trimming and J lost 8 bases; unmatched junction nucleotides: 7. The CDR3 runs 14 residues. Germline CDR1 is LGHDT and CDR2 is YNNKEL (reference sequence). For the CDR3, the DNA is TGTGCCAGCAGCCAAGGTCCCCGACAGGGAGAAGCTTTCTTT. This codes for CASSQGPRQGEAFF.

This clone was detected ten times or more. This rearrangement joins TRBV28 to TRBJ1-2; D call uncertain. The V gene lost 4 bases and the J gene lost 4 bases, with 10 bases spanning the gap. Looked up from germline, CDR1 is MDHEN and CDR2 is SYDVKM. The CDR3 is made up of 13 amino acids. The CDR3 bases are TGTGCCAGCAGTTCTAGGTTTTCCTATGGCTACACCTTC. Its protein is CASSSRFSYGYTF.

The chain joins TRBV28 to TRBJ2-1; 11 bases map to TRBD2. Trimming took 3 bases from V and 5 from J; bases not matched to a gene: 6. Germline values: CDR1 MDHEN, CDR2 SYDVKM. The CDR3 has 16 amino acids. This CDR3 is CASSFHTSGGDNEQFF. CDR3 sequence (DNA): TGTGCCAGCAGTTTTCATACTAGCGGGGGTGACAATGAGCAGTTCTTC.

V and J are TRBV28 and TRBJ1-1, with D possibly being TRBD1 (5 bases). The length of the CDR3 is 17 residues. Deletions cut 3 bases from V and 4 bases from J, with 21 bases between. In germline, CDR1 is MDHEN, CDR2 SYDVKM. For the CDR3, the DNA is TGTGCCAGCAGTTTCCCTGCATTCGGGGGTTATGGCACTGAAGCTTTCTTT. This sequence encodes CASSFPAFGGYGTEAFF.

CDR3 residues: CASSTPRRGSWAGELFF. CDR3 DNA: TGTGCCAGCAGCACCCCTCGCAGGGGGAGTTGGGCCGGGGAGCTGTTTTTT. The chain recombines TRBV5-6 with TRBJ2-2, with TRBD1 matching over 7 bases. This CDR3 has 17 amino acids. Germline V CDR1 and CDR2: SGHDT, YYEEEE. The V gene end was trimmed by 4 bases and the J gene end by 6 bases; junction bases not matched to a gene: 15.

This sequence joins TRBV18 and TRBJ1-2, with unresolved D. This CDR3 has 13 residues. Germline assignment: CDR1 KGHSH and CDR2 LQKENI. The V and J ends lost 6 bases and 2 bases respectively, with 10 bases between them. The CDR3 here is CASSQDKNYGYTF. In nucleotides, the CDR3 is TGTGCCAGCTCCCAAGACAAAAACTATGGCTACACCTTC.

This clone turned up a few times. The V gene is TRBV2, the J gene TRBJ1-1; D may be TRBD1 (6 bases). Germline CDR1 and CDR2: SNHLY and FYNNEI. This CDR3 spans 12 amino acids. Trimming removed 4 bases from V and 10 bases from J, with 13 bases in between. CDR3 sequence reads: CASSAQGPRAFF. CDR3 DNA sequence: TGTGCCAGCAGTGCACAGGGTCCTAGAGCTTTCTTT.

The table lists this clone with a few counts. This same CDR3 is encoded by further DNA sequences in the sample. The genes are TRBV6-5 and TRBJ2-7; weak D call: TRBD2 (5 bases). V was clipped by 0 bases and J by 2 bases, with 8 bases between them. Germline-derived CDR1 and CDR2 are MNHEY and SVGAGI. The CDR3 length is 14 residues. CDR3 in amino acids: CASSYSGSAYEQYF. The CDR3 DNA reads TGTGCCAGCAGTTACTCGGGGAGCGCCTACGAGCAGTACTTC.

This rearrangement joins TRBV19 to TRBJ2-1; TRBD2 agrees at 10 bases. CDR1 is LNHDA and CDR2 is SQIVND in the germline V gene (reference sequence). CDR3 size: 16 residues. With V trimmed by 4 bases and J by 4 bases, 7 bases remained unmatched. Written as DNA, the CDR3 is TGTGCCAGTAGTACTAGACTAGCGGGCCCTTACAATGAGCAGTTCTTC. Amino acids: CASSTRLAGPYNEQFF.

The chain uses TRBV30 and TRBJ2-7; 9 nucleotides line up with TRBD1. Trimming at V came to 8 bases and at J to 5 bases, leaving 13 bases not matched to a gene. Germline V gene data show CDR1 as GTSNPN and CDR2 as SVGIG (reference sequence). The CDR3 loop spans 14 amino acids. The CDR3 loop reads CAGSSGTGKNEQYF. The CDR3 region has the DNA TGTGCCGGATCCTCAGGGACAGGGAAGAACGAGCAGTACTTC. Based on the CDR3 plus reference TRBV30 and TRBJ2-7, the full variable domain is SQTIHQWPATLVQPVGSPLSLECTVEGTSNPNLYWYRQAAGRGLQLLFYSVGIGQISSEVPQNLSASRPQDRQFILSSKKLLLSDSGFYLCAGSSGTGKNEQYFGPGTRLTVT.

This clone was detected a few times. The J gene is TRBJ2-1, the V gene TRBV25-1; 10 bases map to TRBD1. CDR1 is MGHDK, CDR2 SYGVNS, per germline. J was trimmed by 7 bases and V by 1 base; bases with no gene match: 13. The CDR3 has 18 residues. CDR3 coding DNA: TGTGCCAGCAGTGAATCCGGCACCTTGACAGGGGGCAAAAATGAGCAGTTCTTC. This sequence encodes CASSESGTLTGGKNEQFF.

This clone has a single count. This rearrangement joins TRBV15 to TRBJ2-7, with D possibly being TRBD2 (5 bases). The CDR3 has 15 amino acids. With 0 bases removed from V and 5 bases from J, the gap between germline ends came to 14 bases. Germline CDR1 LNHNV, CDR2 YYDKDF (reference sequence). The CDR3: CATSRDTLDGDEQYF. CDR3 sequence (DNA): TGTGCCACCAGCAGAGATACCCTCGACGGGGACGAGCAGTACTTC. The full variable domain, with the rest looked up from reference TRBV15 and TRBJ2-7, is DAMVIQNPRYQVTQFGKPVTLSCSQTLNHNVMYWYQQKSSQAPKLLFHYYDKDFNNEADTPDNFQSRRPNTSFCFLDIRSPGLGDTAMYLCATSRDTLDGDEQYFGPGTRLTVT.

CDR3 region: CSVVTGGQGEKLFF. The CDR3 DNA sequence: TGCAGCGTTGTCACAGGGGGTCAAGGGGAAAAACTGTTTTTT. The rearrangement links TRBV29-1 to TRBJ1-4; 8 nucleotides line up with TRBD1. In germline, CDR1 is SQVTM, CDR2 ANQGSEA. There are 14 residues in the CDR3. J was trimmed by 8 bases and V by 4 bases; bases with no gene match: 9.

V is TRBV9 and J is TRBJ2-6, with 7 bases that match TRBD2. With V trimmed by 7 bases and J by 1 base, 20 bases remained unmatched. The V gene's germline CDR1 is SGDLS and CDR2 YYNGEE. The CDR3 totals 20 residues. CDR3 in amino acids: CASGSGGRPLLSSGANVLTF. The DNA of the CDR3 is TGTGCCAGCGGGTCGGGGGGAAGGCCTCTTCTAAGTTCTGGGGCCAACGTCCTGACTTTC.

The chain carries TRBV24-1 and TRBJ1-2; TRBD1 is a possible D gene (6 bases). This CDR3 has 12 residues. Germline assignment: CDR1 KGHDR and CDR2 SFDVKD. V was cut by 5 bases and J by 5 bases, with 8 bases left in between. The CDR3 is CATSGTGYGYTF. The CDR3 region has the DNA TGTGCCACCAGTGGTACAGGGTATGGCTACACCTTC.

The gene calls are TRBV19 and TRBJ1-2, with D perhaps matching TRBD1 (6 bases). The CDR3 consists of 13 residues. The V and J ends lost 7 bases and 4 bases respectively, with 13 bases between them. Germline V gene data show CDR1 as LNHDA and CDR2 as SQIVND (reference sequence). CDR3 bases: TGTGCCAGTACGAGGGGGATCGTCTATGGCTACACCTTC. This translates into CASTRGIVYGYTF.